This T cell receptor (beta chain) was recorded in a study of patients and donors after allogeneic stem cell transplantation. This clonotype has a count of ten or more. TCRdb re-analysed the RT-PCR reads in MiXCR, keeping a single row per CDR3 protein. Among more than 75,000 distinct CDR3 sequences listed, 5% were seen once. This CDR3 region has 15 residues. The germline V gene has CDR1 SGHRS and CDR2 YFSETQ. V was trimmed by 5 bases and J by 1 base, leaving 12 bases between them. The sequencing sample was made of blood, either unsorted or a sorted T cell fraction (not recorded which). The V and J genes are TRBV5-1 and TRBJ2-2; possibly TRBD2 for D (5 bases). The receptor was derived from a human donor who was either an allogeneic HSCT recipient or a stem cell or donor lymphocyte infusion donor (not recorded which). It is not recorded whose cells these are; they may come from a transplant donor. CDR3 coding DNA: TGCGCCAGCAGGAGGAGGCCAGAGAACACCGGGGAGCTGTTTTTT. Protein product: CASRRRPENTGELFF.